These T cell receptor beta chains were read from a single sample in a study of OX40 agonist ivuxolimab in advanced cancers. The table came from immunoSEQ multiplex PCR; TCRdb's copy has only in-frame clones and leaves some out. The sample includes 65,000 to 75,000 clones, 80% to 90% of them seen just once. This specimen was CD4+ or CD8+ T cells sorted from blood, taken in a trial of the OX40 agonist ivuxolimab. Every receptor here comes from an adult with an advanced solid tumor such as melanoma, head and neck, liver or kidney cancer. Each CDR3 is given with its conserved first and last residue. A D gene is named only where the DNA matches it firmly. The listing skips clone size in some rows; elsewhere it reads once, few, many or a size class.

J,size,V,D,DNA,CDR3
TRBJ2-5,-,TRBV29-1,-,TGCAGCGCCCTCCGAGACGCACAAGAGACCCAGTACTTC,CSALRDAQETQYF
TRBJ2-3,-,TRBV19,-,TGTGCCAGTAGTGACGGGTACTCCAGCACAGATACGCAGTATTTT,CASSDGYSSTDTQYF
TRBJ2-1,few,TRBV5-1,TRBD2,TGCGCCAGCAGCCTAGCGGGAGGATCGGCGTCCTATGAGCAGTTCTTC,CASSLAGGSASYEQFF
TRBJ2-3,once,TRBV5-6,-,TGTGCCAGCAGCTTGGGTCGCACAGATACGCAGTATTTT,CASSLGRTDTQYF
TRBJ2-7,-,TRBV4-1,TRBD1,TGCGCCAGCAGCAATGGACAGGGGCCCTCCTACGAGCAGTACTTC,CASSNGQGPSYEQYF
TRBJ2-5,-,TRBV5-4,TRBD2,TGTGCCAGCAGCTTGGGACTAGCTAGAGAGACCCAGTACTTC,CASSLGLARETQYF
TRBJ2-7,-,TRBV30,-,TGTGCCTGGAGCCACCCGCTCCCGGGGACCCCGCTTATGGAGCAGTACTTC,CAWSHPLPGTPLMEQYF
TRBJ1-5,few,TRBV7-2,-,TGTGCCAGCAGCTTAGAGGGGGAACAGCCCCAGCATTTT,CASSLEGEQPQHF
TRBJ2-1,-,TRBV4-3,-,TGCGCCAGCGAACAAGGGGCAGTTCGCTCGGTCGAGCAGTTCTTC,CASEQGAVRSVEQFF
TRBJ2-1,-,TRBV5-1,-,TGCGCCAGCAGCTTGGGGGGTAGGCCGACCTACAATGAGCAGTTCTTC,CASSLGGRPTYNEQFF